Detailed here is one TCR beta chain. This receptor's antigen is unknown. Base qualities are missing; no much larger clone stands one base away. These data originate in a study of blood T cell repertoires in COVID-19 (dated by TCRdb to the early 2020s). For context, the study as a whole: The collaborator samples originated in the United States, Italy and Spain and spanned the acute and convalescent phases of COVID-19. The repertoires were made available in a free public database intended to serve as a resource for research on the immune response to SARS-CoV-2. Where available, HLA class I and class II types were taken from metadata supplied by the sample provider and were not determined by assay-based typing. The samples were drawn from two sources: the first 160 participants of the ongoing ImmuneRACE study, and over 1,000 subjects contributed by 6 global collaborators. The material from the prospective study consisted of cDNA or gDNA derived from T cells, B-cell-depleted T cells, or PBMCs. Deeply sampled blood TCRbeta repertoires from subjects exposed to, actively infected with, or recovered from COVID-19 were included in the dataset. The sample metadata nearly always contained a de-identified subject ID, COVID-19 status, age in years and sex. The paper's findings and limits, for the study overall: Clinical and demographic metadata were provided uncurated, with the amount varying by source and participant.

TCRbeta CDR3 regions were amplified from genomic DNA by means of the immunoSEQ Assay, a bias-controlled multiplex PCR. Concerning the study's data processing: Nucleated cell counts per sample were estimated from amplification of reference gene primers within the assay. To quantify the absolute abundance of each unique TCRbeta CDR3 rearrangement, sequence reads were collapsed and filtered. For each sample, productive Simpson clonality was calculated as the square root of Simpson's diversity index across productive rearrangements. TCRdb limited this immuneACCESS table to in-frame rearrangements with V and J called. A share of clones is missing; checked studies link under half to unresolved V genes, and the rest is unexplained. V and J calls and clone size follow that table, whereas D and trimming were derived from the DNA. This sample comprises 150,000 to 200,000 clones, more than 75% of them detected only once. 15% to 20% of the sample rests with the top ten.

At one collaborating source in Seattle, patients were enrolled during active infection and were followed longitudinally through the course of disease. Collaborating institutions collected whole blood in K2EDTA tubes following their own protocols. For TCRbeta analysis, collaborators shipped samples in one of three forms: frozen whole blood, isolated PBMCs, or DNA extracted from either of those sample types. The receptor's source is a person in their 70s with COVID-19, enrolled during active disease. Sequences were obtained from peripheral blood.

The nucleotide sequence is TGTGCCTCCTGGCGGGGTGGGGCCAACGTCCTGACTTTC. Protein translation: CASWRGGANVLTF. Here the chain combines TRBV12-3 or TRBV12-4 and TRBJ2-6; the D segment could be TRBD2, given 6 matching bases. From cysteine to phenylalanine, the CDR3 is 13 amino acids long. The CDR3 DNA has 39 bases and is translated from base 1. The trim is 11 bases for V and 3 bases for J, with a gap of 11 bases between the germline ends.